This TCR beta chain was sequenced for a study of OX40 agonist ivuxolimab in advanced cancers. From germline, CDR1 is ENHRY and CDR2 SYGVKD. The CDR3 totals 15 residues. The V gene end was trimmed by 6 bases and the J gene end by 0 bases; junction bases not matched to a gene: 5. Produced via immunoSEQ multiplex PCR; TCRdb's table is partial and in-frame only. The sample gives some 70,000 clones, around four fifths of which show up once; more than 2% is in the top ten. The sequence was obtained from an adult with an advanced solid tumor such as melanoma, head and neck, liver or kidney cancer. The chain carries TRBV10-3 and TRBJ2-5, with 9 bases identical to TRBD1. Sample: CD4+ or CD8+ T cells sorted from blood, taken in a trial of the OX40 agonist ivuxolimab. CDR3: CAIREGQGYQETQYF. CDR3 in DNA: TGTGCCATCAGAGAGGGACAGGGCTACCAAGAGACCCAGTACTTC.